This paragraph covers one T cell receptor (beta chain) sequence. Its antigen is unknown. These data originate in a study of vaccination effects on CD4 cells after COVID-19. Here immunoSEQ multiplex PCR was the method, and the copy in TCRdb shows in-frame clones only, minus some. In the table there are tens of thousands of clones, about 70% of which are singletons. Overall study results and limits: Convalescents' spike-reactive clones after vaccination were mainly made up of new clones that the vaccine induced.

A 10-day culture period preceded the isolation of CD4+ T cells. Documented for the person is a PCR-confirmed SARS-CoV-2 infection occurring between March and December 2020. Participants were given two doses of BNT162b2 or mRNA-1273 vaccine. This clonotype was sampled from a human donor who had a prior SARS-CoV-2 infection. Sequences were derived from CD4+ T cells from PBMCs cultured without peptide, sampled after COVID-19 vaccination.

The CDR3, as DNA: TGTGCCAGCCAAGCATTGATGAACACTGAAGCTTTCTTT. Protein sequence: CASQALMNTEAFF. J is TRBJ1-1 and V is TRBV2, with D hard to call. Trimming took 8 bases from V and 0 from J, leaving 10 bases between them. Germline CDR1 reads SNHLY; CDR2 reads FYNNEI. The CDR3 runs to 13 residues.